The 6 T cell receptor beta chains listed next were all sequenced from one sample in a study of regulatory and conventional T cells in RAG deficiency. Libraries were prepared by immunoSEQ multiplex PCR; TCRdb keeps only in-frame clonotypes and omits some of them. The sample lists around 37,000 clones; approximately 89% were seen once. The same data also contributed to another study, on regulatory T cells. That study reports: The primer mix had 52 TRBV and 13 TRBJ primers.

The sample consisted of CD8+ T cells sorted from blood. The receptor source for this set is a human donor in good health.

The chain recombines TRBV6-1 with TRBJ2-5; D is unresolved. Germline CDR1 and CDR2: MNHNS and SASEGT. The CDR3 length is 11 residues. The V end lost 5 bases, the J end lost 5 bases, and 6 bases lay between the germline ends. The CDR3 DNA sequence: TGTGCCAGCAGTTTCTTGGAGACCCAGTACTTC. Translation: CASSFLETQYF.

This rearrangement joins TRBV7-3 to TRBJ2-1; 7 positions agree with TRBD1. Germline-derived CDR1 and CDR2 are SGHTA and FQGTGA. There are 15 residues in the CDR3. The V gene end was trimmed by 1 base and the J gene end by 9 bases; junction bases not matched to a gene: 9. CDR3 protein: CASSLILGGVGEQFF. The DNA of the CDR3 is TGTGCCAGCAGCTTAATCTTAGGGGGCGTCGGTGAGCAGTTCTTC.

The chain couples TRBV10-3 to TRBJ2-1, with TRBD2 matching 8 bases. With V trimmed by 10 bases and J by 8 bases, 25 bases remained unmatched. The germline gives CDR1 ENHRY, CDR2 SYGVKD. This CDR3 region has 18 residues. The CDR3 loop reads CATDVGEWSGRSKYEQFF. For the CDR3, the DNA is TGTGCCACGGATGTCGGAGAGTGGAGCGGGAGATCGAAATATGAGCAGTTCTTC.

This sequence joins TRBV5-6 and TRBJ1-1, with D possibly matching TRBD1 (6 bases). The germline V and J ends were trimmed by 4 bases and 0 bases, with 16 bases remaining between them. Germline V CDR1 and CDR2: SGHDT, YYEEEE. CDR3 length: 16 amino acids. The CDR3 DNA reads TGTGCCAGCAGCAACAACAGGGCTCATATGAACACTGAAGCTTTCTTT. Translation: CASSNNRAHMNTEAFF.

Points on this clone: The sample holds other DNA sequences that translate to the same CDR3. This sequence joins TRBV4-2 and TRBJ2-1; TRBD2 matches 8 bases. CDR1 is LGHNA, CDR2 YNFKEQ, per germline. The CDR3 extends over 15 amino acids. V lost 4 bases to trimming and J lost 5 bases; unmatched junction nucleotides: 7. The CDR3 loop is CASSPRSGGNNEQFF. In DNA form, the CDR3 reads TGTGCCAGCAGCCCACGGAGCGGGGGCAACAATGAGCAGTTCTTC.

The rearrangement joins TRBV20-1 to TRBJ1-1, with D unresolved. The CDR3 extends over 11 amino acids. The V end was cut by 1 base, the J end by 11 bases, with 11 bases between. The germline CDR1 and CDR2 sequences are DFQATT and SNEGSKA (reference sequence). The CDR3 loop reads CSARADVSAFF. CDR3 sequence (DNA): TGCAGTGCTAGAGCTGATGTTTCGGCTTTCTTT.